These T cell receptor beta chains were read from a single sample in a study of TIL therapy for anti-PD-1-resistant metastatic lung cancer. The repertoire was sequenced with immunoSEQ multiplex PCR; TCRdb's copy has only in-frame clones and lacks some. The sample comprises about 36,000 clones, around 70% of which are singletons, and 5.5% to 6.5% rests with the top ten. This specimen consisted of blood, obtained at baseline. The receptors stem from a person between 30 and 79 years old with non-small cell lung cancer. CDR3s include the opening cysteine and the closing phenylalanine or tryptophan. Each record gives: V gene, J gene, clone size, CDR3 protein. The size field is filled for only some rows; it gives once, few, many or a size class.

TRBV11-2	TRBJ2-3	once	CASSLWGGGRTDTQYF
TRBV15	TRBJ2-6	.	CATSRSTSGANVLTF
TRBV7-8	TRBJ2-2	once	CASSLGQAAGELFF
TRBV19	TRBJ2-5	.	CASSIEGRVGETQYF
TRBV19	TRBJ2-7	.	CASSIWGSGSEQYF
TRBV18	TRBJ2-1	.	CASSPQGARFSNEQFF
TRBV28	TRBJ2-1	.	CASRTYPRGPKNEQFF
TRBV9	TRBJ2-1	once	CASSVAHASGRPPSNEQFF
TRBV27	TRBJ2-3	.	CASSFSGGGTDTQYF
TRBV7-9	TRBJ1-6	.	CASSIAQGANSPLHF
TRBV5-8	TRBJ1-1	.	CASSLRLKILLNTEAFF
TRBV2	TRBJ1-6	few	CASSDLGSPLHF
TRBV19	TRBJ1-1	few	CASSLTGGYTEAFF
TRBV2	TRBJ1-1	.	CASSDRWDTEAFF
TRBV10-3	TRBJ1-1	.	CAMAQGGNTEAFF
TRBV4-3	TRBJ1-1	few	CASSQVGLNTEAFF
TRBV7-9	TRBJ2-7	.	CASSLRFHEQYF
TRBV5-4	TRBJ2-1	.	CASSLAHRVPYNEQFF
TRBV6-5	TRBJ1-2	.	CASSYGRSYGYTF
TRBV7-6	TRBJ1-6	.	CASSLVAGGQINSPLHF
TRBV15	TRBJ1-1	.	CATSRVAGGWDTEAFF
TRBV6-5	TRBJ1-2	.	CASSYRGSGYTF
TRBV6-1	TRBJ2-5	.	CASSEGMTEGGTQYF
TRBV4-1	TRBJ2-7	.	CASSQASGSLYEQYF
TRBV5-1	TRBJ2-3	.	CASSFPRLDTQYF
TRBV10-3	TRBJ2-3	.	CAISQIGTPQDTQYF
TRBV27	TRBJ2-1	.	CASSNRGSGRIYEQFF
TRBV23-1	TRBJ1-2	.	CASSQRRRTGRRYGYTF
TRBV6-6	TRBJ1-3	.	CASSYPVGVAGNTIYF
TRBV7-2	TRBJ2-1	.	CASSYRQGDIGEQFF
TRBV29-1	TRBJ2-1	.	CSALPEDEQFF
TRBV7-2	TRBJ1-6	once	CASSLVDSLINNSPLHF
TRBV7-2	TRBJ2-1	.	CASSLRRGASGDNEQFF
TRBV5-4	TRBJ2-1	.	CASSPAGSAEQFF
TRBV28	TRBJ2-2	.	CASTLLAATGELFF
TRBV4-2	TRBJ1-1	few	CASSQEVVRESDTEAFF
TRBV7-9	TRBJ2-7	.	CASSPRLAGESGGEQYF
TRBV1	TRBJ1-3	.	CTSSQAGLGPGASGNTIYF
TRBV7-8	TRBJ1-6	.	CASSLTQANSPLHF
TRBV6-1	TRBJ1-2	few	CASTPGAGYGYTF
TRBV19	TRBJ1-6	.	CASSHTGGNSPLHF
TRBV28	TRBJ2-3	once	CASSLWPLTDTQYF
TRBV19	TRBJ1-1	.	CASSPIDRAYAEAFF
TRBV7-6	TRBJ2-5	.	CASSFLGTSKTQYF
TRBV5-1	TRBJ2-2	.	CASSLRTGSNTGELFF
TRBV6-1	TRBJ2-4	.	CASSEFGAKNIQYF
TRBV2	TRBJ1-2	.	CASNLQGALGYTF